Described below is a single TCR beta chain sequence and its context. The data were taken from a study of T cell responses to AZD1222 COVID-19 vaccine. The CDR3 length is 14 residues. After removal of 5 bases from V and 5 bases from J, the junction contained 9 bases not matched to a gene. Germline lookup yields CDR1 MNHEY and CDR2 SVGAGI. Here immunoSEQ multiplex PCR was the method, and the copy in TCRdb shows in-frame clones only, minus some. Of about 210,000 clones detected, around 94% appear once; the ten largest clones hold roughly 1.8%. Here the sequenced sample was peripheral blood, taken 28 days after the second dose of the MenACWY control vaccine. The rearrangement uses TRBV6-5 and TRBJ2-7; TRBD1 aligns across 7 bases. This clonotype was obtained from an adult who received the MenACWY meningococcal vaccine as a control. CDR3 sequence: CASSKRQGENEQYF. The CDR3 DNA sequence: TGTGCCAGCAGTAAAAGACAGGGTGAGAACGAGCAGTACTTC.